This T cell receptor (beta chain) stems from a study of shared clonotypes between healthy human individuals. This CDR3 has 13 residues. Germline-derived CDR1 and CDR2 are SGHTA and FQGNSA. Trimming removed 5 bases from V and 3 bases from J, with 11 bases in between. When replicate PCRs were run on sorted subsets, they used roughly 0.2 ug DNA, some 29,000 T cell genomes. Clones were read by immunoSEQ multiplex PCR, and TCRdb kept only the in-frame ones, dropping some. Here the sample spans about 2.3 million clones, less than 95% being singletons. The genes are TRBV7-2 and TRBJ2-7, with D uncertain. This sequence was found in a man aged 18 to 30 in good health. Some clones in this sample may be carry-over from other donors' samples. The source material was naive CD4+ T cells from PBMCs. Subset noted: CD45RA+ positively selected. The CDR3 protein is CASSLSRSYEQYF. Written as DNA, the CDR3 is TGTGCCAGCAGCCTCTCCCGGAGCTACGAGCAGTACTTC.